The rows below give T cell receptor beta chains drawn from one sample of a study of Graves' ophthalmopathy and Graves' hyperthyroidism. TCRdb re-derived calls from the multiplex PCR reads in MiXCR, one entry per CDR3 protein. This table holds 450,000 or so distinct CDR3 sequences, roughly 14% found once. The sequencing sample was made of blood. The receptors shown here come from a woman under 40 with Graves' ophthalmopathy. CDR3s include the opening cysteine and the closing phenylalanine or tryptophan. Fields, in order: J gene, clone size, V gene, D gene, CDR3 protein, CDR3 DNA. A D gene is named only where the DNA matches it firmly. Not every row has a clone size; where given, it reads once, few, many or a size class.

TRBJ2-3	many	TRBV20-1	NA	CSARQGGTDTQYF	TGCAGTGCTAGGCAGGGGGGAACAGATACGCAGTATTTT
TRBJ2-5	few	TRBV28	NA	CASISSGQETQYF	TGTGCCAGCATTAGTAGCGGACAAGAGACCCAGTACTTC
TRBJ1-5	many	TRBV12-3/TRBV12-4	NA	CASRRTDQPQHF	TGTGCCAGCAGACGGACAGATCAGCCCCAGCATTTT
TRBJ2-7	many	TRBV27	NA	CASSTDIFSYEQYF	TGTGCCAGCAGTACAGACATCTTTTCCTACGAGCAGTACTTC
TRBJ2-5	many	TRBV7-2	NA	CASSLHETQYF	TGTGCCAGCAGCTTACATGAAACCCAGTACTTC
TRBJ2-2	many	TRBV28	NA	CASSPPPGNTGELFF	TGTGCCAGCAGTCCCCCCCCAGGGAACACCGGGGAGCTGTTTTTT
TRBJ1-6	many	TRBV27	NA	CASSSRSGYNSPLHF	TGTGCCAGCAGTTCGCGATCGGGGTATAATTCACCCCTCCACTTT
TRBJ1-1	few	TRBV18	TRBD1	CASSGSGTGSTEAFF	TGTGCCAGCTCAGGATCCGGGACAGGGTCTACTGAAGCTTTCTTT
TRBJ1-6	many	TRBV7-8	NA	CASSLGQGYRNSPLHF	TGTGCCAGCAGCTTAGGGCAGGGATATCGGAATTCACCCCTCCACTTT
TRBJ1-2	many	TRBV6-1	NA	CASSLPMDVKVYGYTF	TGTGCCAGCAGTCTGCCAATGGACGTCAAGGTCTATGGCTACACCTTC
TRBJ1-1	many	TRBV6-6	TRBD1	CASSSPTGWGTEAFF	TGTGCCAGCAGTTCCCCGACAGGGTGGGGAACTGAAGCTTTCTTT
TRBJ1-6	many	TRBV12-3/TRBV12-4	NA	CASSLSARGSPLHF	TGTGCCAGCAGTTTATCGGCCAGGGGTTCACCCCTCCACTTT
TRBJ2-7	NA	TRBV6-5	NA	CASSLTDPADEQYF	TGTGCCAGCAGTTTGACGGATCCGGCGGACGAGCAGTACTTC
TRBJ1-1	many	TRBV6-1	TRBD1	CASRGRTGTEWDTEAFF	TGTGCCAGCAGGGGCCGGACAGGGACCGAATGGGACACTGAAGCTTTCTTT
TRBJ1-5	many	TRBV6-5	TRBD1	CASRMDRAQPQHF	TGTGCCAGCAGGATGGACAGGGCTCAGCCCCAGCATTTT
TRBJ2-7	few	TRBV19	TRBD1	CASSIRGTGTAYEQYF	TGTGCCAGTAGTATACGAGGGACAGGGACAGCCTACGAGCAGTACTTC
TRBJ2-7	many	TRBV20-1	TRBD2	CSASAPGLAGGPPYEQYF	TGCAGTGCTAGCGCGCCGGGACTAGCGGGAGGGCCCCCCTACGAGCAGTACTTC
TRBJ1-1	many	TRBV12-3/TRBV12-4	TRBD1	CASSLDRDTEAFF	TGCGCCAGCAGCTTGGACAGGGACACTGAAGCTTTCTTT
TRBJ1-5	many	TRBV7-8	NA	CASSLIGEPQHF	TGTGCCAGCAGCTTAATAGGGGAGCCCCAGCATTTT
TRBJ2-5	few	TRBV20-1	TRBD2	CSASCGTSGGAPPEETQYF	TGCAGTGCTAGTTGTGGGACTAGCGGGGGGGCGCCCCCCGAGGAGACCCAGTACTTC
TRBJ2-5	many	TRBV20-1	TRBD1	CSAHDREWETQYF	TGCAGTGCTCACGACAGGGAGTGGGAGACCCAGTACTTC
TRBJ2-7	few	TRBV28	NA	CASSPSLVHHEQYF	TGTGCCAGCAGTCCCTCGTTGGTTCACCACGAGCAGTACTTC
TRBJ1-2	few	TRBV12-3/TRBV12-4	TRBD1	CASSLRQGLRGYTF	TGTGCCAGCAGTCTCCGACAGGGTTTAAGGGGCTACACCTTC
TRBJ1-1	many	TRBV6-1	NA	CASTPAGNTEAFF	TGTGCCAGCACCCCCGCAGGGAACACTGAAGCTTTCTTT
TRBJ2-7	many	TRBV12-3/TRBV12-4	NA	CASSTWGGSNSYEQYF	TGTGCCAGCAGCACCTGGGGCGGGTCAAACTCCTACGAGCAGTACTTC
TRBJ2-2	few	TRBV2	TRBD2	CASRGLAGGTGELFF	TGTGCCAGCAGAGGACTAGCGGGAGGGACCGGGGAGCTGTTTTTT
TRBJ2-7	once	TRBV5-1	NA	CASSVSVNSYEQYF	TGCGCCAGCAGTGTTAGCGTAAACTCCTACGAGCAGTACTTC
TRBJ1-1	NA	TRBV18	NA	CASSPPWSEAFF	TGTGCCAGCTCACCACCGTGGTCTGAAGCTTTCTTT
TRBJ2-7	NA	TRBV27	NA	CASSPRWNSYEQYF	TGTGCCAGCAGCCCCAGATGGAACTCCTACGAGCAGTACTTC
TRBJ2-2	many	TRBV20-1	TRBD2	CSAFLAGAGTGELFF	TGCAGTGCTTTCCTAGCGGGAGCGGGCACCGGGGAGCTGTTTTTT
TRBJ2-5	many	TRBV7-9	TRBD1	CASSLSRDRGQETQYF	TGTGCCAGCAGCTTATCCCGGGACAGGGGACAAGAGACCCAGTACTTC
TRBJ2-5	many	TRBV27	NA	CASSWRGAPGETQYF	TGTGCCAGCAGTTGGAGGGGAGCCCCGGGAGAGACCCAGTACTTC
TRBJ2-5	many	TRBV5-4	TRBD1	CASSLADRGRVVRETQYF	TGTGCCAGCAGCTTGGCTGACAGGGGACGGGTCGTAAGGGAGACCCAGTACTTC
TRBJ2-2	many	TRBV20-1	NA	CSASLATGTGELFF	TGCAGTGCTAGTCTAGCGACGGGAACCGGGGAGCTGTTTTTT
TRBJ2-7	many	TRBV11-2	NA	CASRGDHYEQYF	TGTGCCAGCAGGGGGGACCACTACGAGCAGTACTTC